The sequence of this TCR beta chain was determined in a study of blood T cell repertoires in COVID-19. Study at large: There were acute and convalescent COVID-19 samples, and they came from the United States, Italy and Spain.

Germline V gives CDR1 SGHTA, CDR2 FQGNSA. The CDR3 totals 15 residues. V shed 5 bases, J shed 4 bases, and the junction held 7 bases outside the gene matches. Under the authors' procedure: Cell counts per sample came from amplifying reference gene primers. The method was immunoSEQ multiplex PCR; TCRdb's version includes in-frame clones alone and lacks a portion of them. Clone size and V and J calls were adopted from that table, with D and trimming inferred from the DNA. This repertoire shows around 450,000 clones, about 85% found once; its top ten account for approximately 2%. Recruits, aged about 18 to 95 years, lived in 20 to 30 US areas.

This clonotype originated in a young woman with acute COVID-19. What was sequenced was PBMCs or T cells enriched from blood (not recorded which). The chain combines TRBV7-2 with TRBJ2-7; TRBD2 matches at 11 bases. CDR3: CASSAAGTSGYEQYF. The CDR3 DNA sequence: TGTGCCAGCAGCGCCGCCGGGACTAGCGGATACGAGCAGTACTTC.